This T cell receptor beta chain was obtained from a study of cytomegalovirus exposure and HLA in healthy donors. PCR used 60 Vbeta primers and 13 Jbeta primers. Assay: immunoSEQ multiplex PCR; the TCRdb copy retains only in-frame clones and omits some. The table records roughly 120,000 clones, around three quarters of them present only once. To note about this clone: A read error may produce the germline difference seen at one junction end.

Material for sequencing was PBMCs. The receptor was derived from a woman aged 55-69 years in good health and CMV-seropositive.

The CDR3 sequence: CASSPTGTGIAF. Here the CDR3 DNA reads TGTGCCAGCAGCCCCACCGGGACAGGGATCGCCTTT. The chain joins TRBV7-9 to TRBJ1-3, with 9 positions matching TRBD1. This CDR3 spans 12 amino acids. Germline V lookup: CDR1 SEHNR, CDR2 FQNEAQ (reference sequence).